This T cell receptor beta chain came from a study of blood T cell repertoires in COVID-19. For the study at large: Sites in the United States, Italy and Spain provided acute and convalescent COVID-19 samples.

There are 13 residues in the CDR3. V was cut by 2 bases and J by 3 bases, with 8 bases left in between. Germline assignment: CDR1 MNHEY and CDR2 SVGEGT. The table lists this clone with a few counts. Original methodology: The authors estimated nucleated cell counts from reference gene primer amplification. Using immunoSEQ multiplex PCR, the repertoire was profiled, and TCRdb retains in-frame clones only, with some absent. From that table come the V and J calls and clone size; the DNA was used to work out D and trimming. In the table there are some 28,000 clones, 89% of which are singletons. The origin of this receptor is a human donor in a cohort sampled during active COVID-19. V usage is TRBV6-2 or TRBV6-3 and J usage is TRBJ2-7; D remains unclear. The sequenced sample was peripheral blood. The CDR3 DNA follows: TGTGCCAGCAGTTACCGACACCTCTACGAGCAGTACTTC. It encodes CASSYRHLYEQYF.